One and the same sample provided the 3 T cell receptor beta chains below, sequenced in a study of OX40 agonist ivuxolimab in advanced cancers. Assay used: immunoSEQ multiplex PCR; TCRdb lists only in-frame clones, some missing. The sample carries around 23,000 clones, roughly 82% recorded once. This material consisted of CD4+ or CD8+ T cells sorted from blood, taken in a trial of the OX40 agonist ivuxolimab. All receptors come from an adult with an advanced solid tumor such as melanoma, head and neck, liver or kidney cancer.

The V gene is TRBV7-8, the J gene TRBJ2-7, with TRBD2 matching over 8 bases. Trimming cost V 3 bases and J 6 bases; bases outside gene matches: 16. From germline, CDR1 is SGHVS and CDR2 FQNEAQ. The CDR3 is 17 residues long. The CDR3 reads CASSFPRAGGAVSEQYF. DNA for the CDR3: TGTGCCAGCAGCTTCCCCCGGGCGGGGGGCGCAGTGTCCGAGCAGTACTTC.

This clone is classed as medium-sized. The CDR3 sequence: CASSNPEQYQETQYF. CDR3 coding DNA: TGTGCCAGCAGTAACCCGGAGCAGTACCAAGAGACCCAGTACTTC. The rearrangement links TRBV28 to TRBJ2-5, with unresolved D. Germline V gene sequence: CDR1 MDHEN, CDR2 SYDVKM. The CDR3 runs 15 residues. V gave up 5 bases and J gave up 0 bases, with 13 bases separating them.

The sample holds a few counts of this clone. The chain is built from TRBV9 and TRBJ2-1; the D gene is possibly TRBD2 (7 bases). This CDR3 has 15 residues. The germline CDR1 and CDR2 sequences are SGDLS and YYNGEE. V was shortened by 5 bases and J by 3 bases, with 15 bases between the two germline ends. The CDR3 protein is CASSKGGSFYNEQFF. In DNA form, the CDR3 reads TGTGCCAGCAGTAAGGGGGGGAGCTTCTACAATGAGCAGTTCTTC.